Listed below are T cell receptor beta chains from one sample, sequenced in a study of PD-1 blockade in mismatch repair-deficient tumors. Libraries were prepared by immunoSEQ multiplex PCR; TCRdb keeps only in-frame clonotypes and omits some of them. The table has about 110,000 clones, over 60% seen once. The specimen was peripheral blood, collected roughly 60 weeks after starting pembrolizumab. Receptors were obtained from an adult with mismatch repair-deficient cancer. The conserved cysteine and the conserved F or W are not part of the CDR3 here. The D gene is left open where the match is weak. Clone size is not always given. Where it is, it says once, few, many or a class for expanded clones.

J | V | D | size | CDR3
TRBJ2-5 | TRBV11-2 | - | - | ASSLGGTDKETQY
TRBJ2-1 | TRBV14 | - | - | ASSQARGSGEQF
TRBJ1-1 | TRBV10-3 | TRBD1 | few | AISPGQATPEAF
TRBJ1-5 | TRBV7-9 | - | - | ASSLNNQPQH
TRBJ2-5 | TRBV7-6 | - | once | ASSQGPVGTQY
TRBJ2-2 | TRBV2 | TRBD2 | - | ASSEAGGDTGELF
TRBJ2-7 | TRBV6-4 | - | - | ASSIRGGYEQY
TRBJ2-1 | TRBV2 | - | - | ASKGNEQF
TRBJ2-1 | TRBV5-6 | TRBD1 | few | ASSSLRGQGANEQF
TRBJ2-4 | TRBV7-2 | TRBD1 | - | ASSLRGQAKNIQY
TRBJ2-3 | TRBV27 | - | - | ASSNPGDTQY
TRBJ1-2 | TRBV6-1 | TRBD1 | - | ASSESAGGLEDGYT
TRBJ1-5 | TRBV9 | TRBD1 | few | ASSDTGGNQPQH
TRBJ2-1 | TRBV28 | TRBD2 | - | ASSLITSGLYNEQF
TRBJ2-2 | TRBV19 | TRBD2 | - | ATEGTSGRVNTGELF
TRBJ2-3 | TRBV10-3 | - | - | AISPSGGTDTQY
TRBJ2-5 | TRBV28 | - | - | ASSPPAGRGETQY
TRBJ2-1 | TRBV9 | TRBD2 | - | ASSFQAGGRNEQF
TRBJ2-1 | TRBV5-8 | - | - | ASSLKGSPYNEQF
TRBJ2-7 | TRBV7-9 | - | - | ASSLGSIEQY
TRBJ2-7 | TRBV29-1 | TRBD1 | - | SVETRGQGTEQY
TRBJ1-2 | TRBV27 | TRBD1 | - | ASSSYSRDSTDYGYT
TRBJ2-7 | TRBV2 | TRBD2 | - | ASTGAGDRYEQY
TRBJ1-4 | TRBV6-6 | - | many | ASSTTGNEKLF
TRBJ2-1 | TRBV10-3 | - | - | ASQGFGSGGNVNEQF
TRBJ2-3 | TRBV6-6 | - | - | ASRYRDSPEDTQY
TRBJ2-7 | TRBV5-4 | TRBD1 | - | ASSSDRGYEQY
TRBJ2-4 | TRBV27 | TRBD2 | - | ASSLSSGLAGGIQY
TRBJ2-5 | TRBV4-2 | - | - | ASSQGGLGETQY
TRBJ2-7 | TRBV10-2 | - | once | ASSESRVLGYEQY
TRBJ2-7 | TRBV25-1 | - | - | ASSEYSGLEKQY
TRBJ2-7 | TRBV19 | - | - | ASQQGGSYEQY
TRBJ1-5 | TRBV10-3 | - | - | AISESGLNQPQH
TRBJ1-1 | TRBV4-1 | - | - | ASSQGGNTEAF
TRBJ1-1 | TRBV18 | - | - | ASSPSIDTEAF
TRBJ2-3 | TRBV16 | - | - | ASNHGTISTDTQY
TRBJ1-5 | TRBV6-1 | - | - | ASRRDRDQPQH
TRBJ1-1 | TRBV19 | TRBD1 | - | ASEEGDRGKPEAF
TRBJ2-1 | TRBV6-1 | - | - | ASSSLAEQF
TRBJ2-7 | TRBV7-9 | TRBD2 | - | ASSLVLAGRHEQY
TRBJ2-7 | TRBV20-1 | - | once | SARDNYEQY
TRBJ1-2 | TRBV9 | TRBD1 | - | ASSVAGTGTGNGYT
TRBJ1-2 | TRBV29-1 | - | - | SVAGRANYGYT
TRBJ2-7 | TRBV7-2 | TRBD1 | - | ASSRRPGQGVGNEQY
TRBJ2-1 | TRBV9 | - | many | ASSVGGDNEQF
TRBJ2-1 | TRBV7-2 | TRBD2 | - | ASSFSAGSSYNEQF
TRBJ2-3 | TRBV28 | - | - | ASSIEPTLATQY
TRBJ1-2 | TRBV25-1 | - | - | ASSSAVNYGYT
TRBJ2-7 | TRBV9 | - | - | ASSLEDRSSYEQY
TRBJ1-2 | TRBV6-6 | - | - | ATHGADGYT
TRBJ2-7 | TRBV15 | TRBD2 | once | ATSRERLADYEQY
TRBJ1-4 | TRBV9 | - | - | ASSPSDSSQSNEKLF
TRBJ2-1 | TRBV4-2 | TRBD2 | - | ASSRGLAGGNEQF
TRBJ1-2 | TRBV5-1 | TRBD1 | - | VSSLVGQEGYGYT
TRBJ2-3 | TRBV7-3 | - | - | ASSLNGQGPDTQY
TRBJ2-3 | TRBV12-5 | TRBD1 | once | ASGLYRTGVVDTQY